This T cell receptor (beta chain) was identified in a study of beta chain features in type 1 diabetes. Study results and caveats: Researchers report that Type 1 diabetes patients had moderately but significantly shorter TCRB CDR3s across all four CD4+ subsets. VDJ junctions sequenced from type 1 diabetes patients showed fewer insertions and more deletions. These data did not resolve whether HLA type affects TCRB rearrangement.

Cells sorted by CD45RO/CCR7/CD25/CD127/CD95/CD27 comprised CD4+ naive, central memory, regulatory and stem cell-like memory cells. Purity exceeded 95% in all sorted populations. CDR3 length: 15 amino acids. V lost 1 base to trimming and J lost 1 base, with 8 bases between them. The V gene's germline CDR1 is PRHDT and CDR2 FYEKMQ (reference sequence). Investigators reverse transcribed all isolated RNA, so they sequenced expressed TCRB transcripts. Method: immunoSEQ multiplex PCR; TCRdb's copy keeps in-frame clones and lacks some. The table lists roughly 150,000 clones, 63% of them singletons, with about 0.089% in the top ten. On this clone: Its antigen is unidentified.

Sequenced sample: naive CD4+ T cells from blood. The clonotype originates from a man aged 30 to 39 with type 1 diabetes. This chain links TRBV13 with TRBJ2-4; D gene uncertain. The CDR3 region is CASSLEAAAKNIQYF. The CDR3 DNA reads as TGTGCCAGCAGCTTAGAGGCGGCTGCCAAAAACATTCAGTACTTC.